The entry below gives a single T cell receptor (beta chain) sequence along with its context. The antigen is not known. Germline CDR1 and CDR2: SQVTM and ANQGSEA. This CDR3 comprises 12 residues. Between the trimmed V and J ends, which lost 0 bases and 7 bases, there was a span of 9 bases. These data are taken from a study of cytomegalovirus exposure and HLA in healthy donors. The study, taken as a whole, reports: Most TCR sequences proved rare, with some public TCRs found in many donors. In vitro testing confirmed a few CMV-associated chains as specific for CMV antigens.

All the people who gave samples were healthy bone marrow donors. The PCR contained 60 Vbeta and 13 Jbeta primers. Assay used: immunoSEQ multiplex PCR; TCRdb lists only in-frame clones, some missing. The sample yields some 120,000 clones, 75% to 85% seen once. Source material: PBMCs. This sequence originates from a male donor in good health and CMV-seropositive. The rearrangement uses TRBV29-1 and TRBJ1-2; no clear D gene. This chain's CDR3 is CSVEDLGSGYTF. The CDR3 DNA reads as TGCAGCGTTGAAGATCTTGGGAGTGGCTACACCTTC.